The clone carrying this TCR beta chain was seen more than once but under ten times. The data belong to a study of CD8+CD57+ T cells in acquired aplastic anemia. Turning to the study itself: Isolated CD4+ and CD8+ cells, once sorted, yielded DNA averaging about 3.1 ug.

Investigators profiled TCR beta VDJ and CDR3 from genomic DNA template. One entry per CDR3 protein results from TCRdb running MiXCR on the reads. The sample consists of hundreds of thousands of distinct CDR3 sequences, around half of them appearing once. Individuals selected for sequencing had exhibited CD8+CD57+ cell expansion on flow cytometry. The CDR3 has 14 amino acids. The V end lost 5 bases, the J end lost 5 bases, and 10 bases lay between the germline ends. Germline assignment: CDR1 MDHEN and CDR2 SYDVKM. Sequenced material: sorted CD4+, CD8+, or CD8+CD57+ T cells (not recorded which) from PBMCs. The clonotype was recovered from a human donor with aplastic anemia. This chain connects TRBV28 to TRBJ1-6, with a possible D match to TRBD1 (5 bases). The CDR3 bases are TGTGCCAGCAGTCCCGGACAAAATAATTCACCCCTCCACTTT. Translated: CASSPGQNNSPLHF.